Reported below is one T cell receptor beta chain. Its target is unknown. The sample comes from a study of T cell repertoires in cytomegalovirus infection. The wider study: Recently identified HLA-C-restricted CMV epitopes and well-studied HLA-B-restricted CMV epitopes were used by the study. Based on public TCR beta signatures, there were indications of CMV infection and of a matching HLA type.

This CDR3 has 14 residues. Germline CDR1 reads SGHTA; CDR2 reads FQGNSA. The trim removed 1 base at V and 13 bases at J, leaving 9 bases unmatched. Each CDR3 protein is one row after TCRdb ran MiXCR on the reads. The sample carries about 740,000 distinct CDR3 sequences, roughly 36% recorded once. Whole-study findings and limits: Public TCR beta family frequency separated CMV-and-HLA carriers, including in an independent cohort. There were HLA-C-restricted CMV-specific TCR beta clonotypes dominating the ex vivo response.

The origin of this receptor is a human donor in good health (CMV status not recorded). Some clones in this sample may be carry-over from other donors' samples. This chain connects TRBV7-2 to TRBJ2-3; 9 positions match TRBD2. This sample comprised cultured PBMCs, obtained from culture after CMV antigen stimulation. The DNA of the CDR3 is TGTGCCAGCAGCTTAGTAGGCGGGGGGGGCCAGGAGTATTTT. This codes for CASSLVGGGGQEYF. The full variable domain, in which reference TRBV7-2 and TRBJ2-3 provide the parts outside the CDR3, is GAGVSQSPSNKVTEKGKDVELRCDPISGHTALYWYRQSLGQGLEFLIYFQGNSAPDKSGLPSDRFSAERTGGSVSTLTIQRTQQEDSAVYLCASSLVGGGGQEYFGPGTRLTVL.